This record looks at one TCR beta chain sequence and its context. The data were taken from a study of blood T cell repertoires in COVID-19. The V gene end was trimmed by 1 base and the J gene end by 6 bases; junction bases not matched to a gene: 7. The CDR3 sequence is 18 residues long. Looked up from germline, CDR1 is SGHTA and CDR2 is FQGNSA. Clones were sequenced by immunoSEQ multiplex PCR, and TCRdb holds only the in-frame ones, with some missing. The profile shows 70,000 or so clones, over 80% of them singletons. This TCR derives from a man aged 45-65 years with active COVID-19. The V and J genes are TRBV7-2 and TRBJ2-2; TRBD2 aligns across 14 bases. The sequencing input was peripheral blood. This chain's CDR3 is CASSLDGTSGSLAGELFF. The CDR3 DNA reads as TGTGCCAGCAGCTTAGATGGGACTAGCGGGAGTCTGGCCGGGGAGCTGTTTTTT.